The 14 T cell receptor beta chains listed next were all sequenced from one sample in a study of blood T cell repertoires in COVID-19. Profiled with immunoSEQ multiplex PCR; TCRdb holds only in-frame clones, not every one. The sample has around 250,000 clones; roughly 90% are singletons. The sample consisted of PBMCs or T cells enriched from blood (not recorded which). Source of these receptors: a woman in her twenties or thirties who had recovered from COVID-19.

This clone was seen a single time. The chain employs TRBV27 and TRBJ1-6; possible D gene TRBD1, 6 bases. V dropped 3 bases and J dropped 8 bases, with 14 bases sitting between them. The CDR3 contains 15 residues. Germline V gene lookup returns CDR1 MNHEY and CDR2 SMNVEV (reference sequence). CDR3 in DNA: TGTGCCAGCAGTTTCCGCAGGGGTCATGATTCACCCCTCCACTTT. It specifies CASSFRRGHDSPLHF.

The J gene is TRBJ2-3, the V gene TRBV7-8; a weak D match, TRBD2 (6 bases). In germline, CDR1 is SGHVS, CDR2 FQNEAQ. V gave up 1 base and J gave up 2 bases, with 13 bases separating them. This CDR3 is 16 amino acids long. The CDR3 is CASSLVSGRDTDTQYF. In nucleotides, the CDR3 is TGTGCCAGCAGCTTAGTCTCTGGGCGGGACACAGATACGCAGTATTTT.

The CDR3 bases are TGTGCCAGTGCGGGACAGGGTAATTCACCCCTCCACTTT. Its protein is CASAGQGNSPLHF. V and J are TRBV12-3 or TRBV12-4 and TRBJ1-6; 9 bases fit TRBD1. This CDR3 comprises 13 residues. After removal of 9 bases from V and 6 bases from J, the junction contained 3 bases not matched to a gene.

J is TRBJ1-2 and V is TRBV4-3, with D tentatively TRBD1 (6 bases). The germline gives CDR1 LGHNA, CDR2 YSLEER. V was cut by 4 bases and J by 6 bases, with 18 bases left in between. This CDR3 has 15 residues. The CDR3 sequence: CASSRTHQGRNGYTF. In DNA form, the CDR3 reads TGCGCCAGCAGCCGGACTCATCAGGGGAGAAATGGCTACACCTTC.

This clone came up a few times. V and J are TRBV5-4 and TRBJ1-2; 7 nucleotides match TRBD1. J was trimmed by 5 bases and V by 3 bases; bases with no gene match: 7. Germline CDR1 is SGHNT and CDR2 is YYREEE (reference sequence). The CDR3 runs 14 residues. Written as DNA, the CDR3 is TGTGCCAGCAGCTGGAGCCGGGACAGTTATGGCTACACCTTC. The encoded protein is CASSWSRDSYGYTF.

This sequence joins TRBV7-9 and TRBJ2-3, with 10 bases identical to TRBD1. Trimming removed 10 bases from V and 3 bases from J; junction bases left unmatched: 10. This CDR3 region has 15 residues. Germline V gene data show CDR1 as SEHNR and CDR2 as FQNEAQ (reference sequence). The CDR3 bases are TGTGCCATCCAGGGGGGGACAGGGGTAACAGATACGCAGTATTTT. Translation: CAIQGGTGVTDTQYF.

The rearrangement uses TRBV4-3 and TRBJ1-3; D is ambiguous. The V and J ends lost 3 bases and 3 bases respectively, with 18 bases between them. The CDR3 has 17 residues. Germline CDR1 is LGHNA and CDR2 is YSLEER. The CDR3 DNA reads as TGCGCCAGCAGCCAGATGACATCGACACGGTATGGAAACACCATATATTTT. As protein: CASSQMTSTRYGNTIYF.

On this clone itself: Other DNA sequences in the sample encode the same CDR3. The CDR3 is CSVAGLAGVPDTQYF. The DNA for the CDR3 is TGCAGCGTGGCGGGACTAGCGGGAGTCCCAGATACGCAGTATTTT. The rearrangement joins TRBV29-1 to TRBJ2-3; 14 bases agree with TRBD2. With V trimmed by 6 bases and J by 4 bases, 6 bases remained unmatched. CDR1 and CDR2 (germline): SQVTM, ANQGSEA. The CDR3 has 15 amino acids.

J is TRBJ1-6 and V is TRBV30, with TRBD1 matching 9 bases. The CDR3 totals 15 residues. The germline V gene encodes CDR1 GTSNPN and CDR2 SVGIG (reference sequence). V lost 3 bases and J lost 6; bases outside the gene matches: 6. The CDR3 reads CAWSMKDRGNSPLHF. CDR3 DNA sequence: TGTGCCTGGAGCATGAAGGACAGGGGTAATTCACCCCTCCACTTT. Full variable domain (missing parts from reference TRBV30 and TRBJ1-6): SQTIHQWPATLVQPVGSPLSLECTVEGTSNPNLYWYRQAAGRGLQLLFYSVGIGQISSEVPQNLSASRPQDRQFILSSKKLLLSDSGFYLCAWSMKDRGNSPLHFGNGTRLTVT.

This chain connects TRBV5-1 to TRBJ1-2, with 10 bases fitting TRBD1. The V and J ends lost 3 bases and 2 bases, in that order; junction bases with no gene match: 13. The CDR3 loop spans 18 amino acids. CDR1 is SGHRS, CDR2 YFSETQ, per germline. The CDR3 DNA sequence: TGCGCCAGCAGCTCGTCCCGGGACAGGGGCCAACCGAACTATGGCTACACCTTC. Its protein is CASSSSRDRGQPNYGYTF.

The rearrangement links TRBV4-3 to TRBJ1-2, with 12 nucleotides matching TRBD1. V was pared by 4 bases and J by 4 bases, with 4 bases of the junction left unmatched. Germline CDR1 reads LGHNA; CDR2 reads YSLEER. The CDR3 is 15 residues long. The CDR3 sequence: CASSPGTGGTYGYTF. DNA of the CDR3: TGCGCCAGCAGCCCGGGGACAGGGGGCACCTATGGCTACACCTTC.

The rearrangement joins TRBV13 to TRBJ2-1; TRBD2 matches at 12 bases. CDR3 length: 16 amino acids. V gave up 2 bases and J gave up 8 bases; unmatched junction bases: 7. From germline, CDR1 is PRHDT and CDR2 FYEKMQ (reference sequence). CDR3 amino acids: CASSLRRTSGNDEQFF. The CDR3 bases are TGTGCCAGCAGCTTACGTCGGACTAGCGGGAACGATGAGCAGTTCTTC. Drawing the rest from reference TRBV13 and TRBJ2-1, the complete variable domain is AAGVIQSPRHLIKEKRETATLKCYPIPRHDTVYWYQQGPGQDPQFLISFYEKMQSDKGSIPDRFSAQQFSDYHSELNMSSLELGDSALYFCASSLRRTSGNDEQFFGPGTRLTVL.

This chain uses TRBV6-4 with TRBJ2-4; D perhaps matches TRBD1 (6 bases). This CDR3 is built from 17 residues. Trimming took off 4 bases at V and 0 bases at J, with 16 bases between the two ends. Germline V CDR1 and CDR2: MRHNA, SNTAGT. CDR3 in DNA: TGTGCCAGCAGTGTAACTTGCAGGGGCCTAGCCAAAAACATTCAGTACTTC. Its translation: CASSVTCRGLAKNIQYF.

This chain uses TRBV28 with TRBJ2-2, with a possible D match to TRBD2 (6 bases). The germline gives CDR1 MDHEN, CDR2 SYDVKM. V dropped 3 bases and J dropped 6 bases, with 35 bases sitting between them. The CDR3 runs 22 residues. For the CDR3, the DNA is TGTGCCAGCAGTTTTCCCCCGTTGTTTTCAGTGTCCTGGACGGAGGGTGCCGGGGAGCTGTTTTTT. It codes for CASSFPPLFSVSWTEGAGELFF.